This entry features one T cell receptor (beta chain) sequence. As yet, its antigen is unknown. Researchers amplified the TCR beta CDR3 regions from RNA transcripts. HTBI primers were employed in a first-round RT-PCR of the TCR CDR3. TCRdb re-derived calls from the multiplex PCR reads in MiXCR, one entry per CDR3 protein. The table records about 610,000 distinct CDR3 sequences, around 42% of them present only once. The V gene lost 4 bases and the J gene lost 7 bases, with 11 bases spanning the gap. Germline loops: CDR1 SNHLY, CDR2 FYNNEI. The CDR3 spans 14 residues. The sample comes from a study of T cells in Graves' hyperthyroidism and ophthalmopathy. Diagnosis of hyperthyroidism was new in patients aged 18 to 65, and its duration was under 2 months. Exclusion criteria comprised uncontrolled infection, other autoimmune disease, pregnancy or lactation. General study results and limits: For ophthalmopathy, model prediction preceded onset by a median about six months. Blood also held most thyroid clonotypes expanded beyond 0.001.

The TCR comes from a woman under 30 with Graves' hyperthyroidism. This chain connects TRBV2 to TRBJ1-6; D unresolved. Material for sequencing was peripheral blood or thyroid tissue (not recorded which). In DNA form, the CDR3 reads TGTGCCAGCAGTGGTATGGCGGGGAATTCACCCCTCCACTTT. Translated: CASSGMAGNSPLHF.